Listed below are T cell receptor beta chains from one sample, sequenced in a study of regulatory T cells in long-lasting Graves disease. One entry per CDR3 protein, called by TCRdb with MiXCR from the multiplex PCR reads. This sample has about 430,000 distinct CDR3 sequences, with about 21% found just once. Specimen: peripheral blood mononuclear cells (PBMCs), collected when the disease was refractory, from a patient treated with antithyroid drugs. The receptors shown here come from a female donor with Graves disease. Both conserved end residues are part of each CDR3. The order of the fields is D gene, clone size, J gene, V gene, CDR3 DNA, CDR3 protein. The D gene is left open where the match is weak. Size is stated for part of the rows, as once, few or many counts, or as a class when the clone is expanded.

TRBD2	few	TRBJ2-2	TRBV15	TGTGCCACCAGCAGAGATCCGCTAGCGGGTCGCGGGGAGCTGTTTTTT	CATSRDPLAGRGELFF
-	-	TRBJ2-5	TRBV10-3	TGTGCCATCAGTGAGTCGAGAGGGGGGGGCGAGGAGACCCAGTACTTC	CAISESRGGGEETQYF
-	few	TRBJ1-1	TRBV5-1	TGCGCCAGCAGCGAGGCGGCAACCTCGAACACTGAAGCTTTCTTT	CASSEAATSNTEAFF
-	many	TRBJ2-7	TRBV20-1	TGCAGTGCTAGCCCGAGACTCGAATACAGGGTGAATAGGGACGAGCAGTACTTC	CSASPRLEYRVNRDEQYF
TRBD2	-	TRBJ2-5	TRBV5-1	TGCGCCAGCAGCTTGGGGCGGGAGGCCGCAGAGACCCAGTACTTC	CASSLGREAAETQYF
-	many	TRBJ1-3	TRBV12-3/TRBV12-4	TGTGCCAGCAGTTTGGGGCATCTTCCTGGAAACACCATATATTTT	CASSLGHLPGNTIYF
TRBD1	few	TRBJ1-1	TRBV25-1	TGTGCCAGCAGTGAATCCGGGACAGGGCTGGATGCTTTCTTT	CASSESGTGLDAFF
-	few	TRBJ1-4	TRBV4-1	TGCGCCAGCAGCCAAGAAAGTCAGTTAAATGAAAAACTGTTTTTT	CASSQESQLNEKLFF
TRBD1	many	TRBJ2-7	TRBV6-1	TGTGCCAGCACCTGGGGACAGGGGTACTACGAGCAGTACTTC	CASTWGQGYYEQYF
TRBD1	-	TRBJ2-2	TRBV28	TGTGCCAGCAGGCCGGGACAGGGGGTTGTCGGGGAGCTGTTTTTT	CASRPGQGVVGELFF
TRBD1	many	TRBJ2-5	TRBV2	TGTGCCAGCAGAGGACAGGGAGTGTACCAAGAGACCCAGTACTTC	CASRGQGVYQETQYF
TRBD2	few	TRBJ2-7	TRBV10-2	TGCGCCAGCAGTGATGTCGGGAGGGCCACCTACGAGCAGTACTTC	CASSDVGRATYEQYF
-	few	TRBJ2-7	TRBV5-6	TGTGCCAGCAGCGTCGACTCGACCTACGAGCAGTACTTC	CASSVDSTYEQYF
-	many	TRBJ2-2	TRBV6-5	TGTGCCAGCAGTTCCCACGGGGCCGCTGGGACCGGGGAGCTGTTTTTT	CASSSHGAAGTGELFF
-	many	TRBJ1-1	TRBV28	TGTGCCAGCAGTTTCCCAGGGATTAGCACTGAAGCTTTCTTT	CASSFPGISTEAFF
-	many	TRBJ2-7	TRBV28	TGTGCCAGCAGTTTACCCTTTGCCGTCTACGAGCAGTACTTC	CASSLPFAVYEQYF
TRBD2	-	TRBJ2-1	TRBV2	TGTGCCAGCAGTGCACTAGCGGGAGGAATTAATGAGCAGTTCTTC	CASSALAGGINEQFF
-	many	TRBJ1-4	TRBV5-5	TGTGCCAGCAGCTTGGCCCTAAGAGGGACCGCCGCTAATGAAAAACTGTTTTTT	CASSLALRGTAANEKLFF
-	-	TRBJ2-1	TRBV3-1	TGTGCCAGCAGCCAAGCCCGTTTTGAGCAGTTCTTC	CASSQARFEQFF
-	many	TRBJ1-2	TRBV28	TGTGCCAGCAGTTGGGGACATCGAGGAGTTAACTATGGCTACACCTTC	CASSWGHRGVNYGYTF
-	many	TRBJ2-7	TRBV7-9	TGTGCCAGCAGCTTAGACAGCCACGAGCAGTACTTC	CASSLDSHEQYF
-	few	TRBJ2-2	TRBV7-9	TGTGCCAGCAGCCAACAAACAGGGACCGGGGAGCTGTTTTTT	CASSQQTGTGELFF
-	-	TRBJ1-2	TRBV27	TGTGCCAGCAGTTCCGAGGGCGCCGATTATGGCTACACCTTC	CASSSEGADYGYTF
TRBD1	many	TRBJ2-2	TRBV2	TGTGCCAGCAGTGAACAGGGGGCGTACGGGGAGCTGTTTTTT	CASSEQGAYGELFF
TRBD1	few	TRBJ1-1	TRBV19	TGTGCCAGTAGTATAGCGACAGGGGGAAACACTGAAGCTTTCTTT	CASSIATGGNTEAFF
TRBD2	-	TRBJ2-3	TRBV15	TGTGCCACCAGCATCCGCTGGGAGGGCGGTACAGATACGCAGTATTTT	CATSIRWEGGTDTQYF
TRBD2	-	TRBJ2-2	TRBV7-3	TGTGCCAGCAGCTTACAAGCGGGGACCGGGGAGCTGTTTTTT	CASSLQAGTGELFF
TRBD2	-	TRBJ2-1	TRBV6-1	TGTGCCAGCAGCCTAGGGACTATATCCTACAATGAGCAGTTCTTC	CASSLGTISYNEQFF
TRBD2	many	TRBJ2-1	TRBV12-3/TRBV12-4	TGTGCCAGCAGATTGCAGGTAGCGGGCTACAATGAGCAGTTCTTC	CASRLQVAGYNEQFF
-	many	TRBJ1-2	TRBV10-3	TGTGCCATCAGTCAAGGGAGAAGTGGCTACACCTTC	CAISQGRSGYTF
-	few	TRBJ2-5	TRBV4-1	TGCGCCAGCAGCCAAATGGGGGGTGAAGAGACCCAGTACTTC	CASSQMGGEETQYF
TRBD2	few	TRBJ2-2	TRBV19	TGTGCCAGTAGCAGCGGGAGGCCGGGTACCGGGGAGCTGTTTTTT	CASSSGRPGTGELFF
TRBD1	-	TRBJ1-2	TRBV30	TGTGCCTGGGGCGCTACGGAGGGGGCGGGCTACACCTTC	CAWGATEGAGYTF
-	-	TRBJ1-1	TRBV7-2	TGTGCCAGCAGCTTATATGCAGGGTCGAACACTGAAGCTTTCTTT	CASSLYAGSNTEAFF
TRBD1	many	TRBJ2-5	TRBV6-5	TGTGCCAGCAGTTTAAATCAGGGGGTCCAAGAGACCCAGTACTTC	CASSLNQGVQETQYF
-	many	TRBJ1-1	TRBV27	TGTGCCAGCACCAAGCTAGGGGCCCCCGGCACTGAAGCTTTCTTT	CASTKLGAPGTEAFF
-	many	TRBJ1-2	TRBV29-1	TGCAGCGTTGATAGTACAGACTACTATGGCTACACCTTC	CSVDSTDYYGYTF
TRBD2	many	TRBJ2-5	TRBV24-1	TGTGCCACCAGTGCATTCCAACTAGCGGGGGTCCAAGAGACCCAGTACTTC	CATSAFQLAGVQETQYF
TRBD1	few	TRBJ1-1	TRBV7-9	TGTGCCAGCAGCTTAGTACAGGGGCACACTGAAGCTTTCTTT	CASSLVQGHTEAFF
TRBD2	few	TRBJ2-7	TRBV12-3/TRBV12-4	TGTGCCAGCAGTCCCCGGGGGGGGGGGGGCTACGAGCAGTACTTC	CASSPRGGGGYEQYF
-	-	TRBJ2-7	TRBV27	TGTGCCAGCAGTTTATCAAGGATGAGCGAGCAGTACTTC	CASSLSRMSEQYF
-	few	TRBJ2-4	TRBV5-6	TGTGCCAGCAGCCTTCAGGGTCCGTCAAAAAACATTCAGTACTTC	CASSLQGPSKNIQYF
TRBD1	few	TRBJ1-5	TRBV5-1	TGCGCCAGCAGCTCCGCCTCGACAGGGAACAATCAGCCCCAGCATTTT	CASSSASTGNNQPQHF
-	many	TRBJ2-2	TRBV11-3	TGTGCCAGCAGCTTAGAGAACACCGGGGAGCTGTTTTTT	CASSLENTGELFF
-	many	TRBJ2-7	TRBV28	TGTGCCAGCAGCCTCACAGGGAGCTACGAGCAGTACTTC	CASSLTGSYEQYF
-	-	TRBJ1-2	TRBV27	TGTGCCAGCAGTTTGGACAGTATACGCTATGGCTACACCTTC	CASSLDSIRYGYTF
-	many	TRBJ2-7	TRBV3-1	TGTGCCAGCAGCCAAGCAAGAAGGATGGAGCAGTACTTC	CASSQARRMEQYF
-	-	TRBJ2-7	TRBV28	TGTGCCAGCAGTTCCAGGGAGGCATTATCGGCCTACGAGCAGTACTTC	CASSSREALSAYEQYF
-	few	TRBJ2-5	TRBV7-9	TGTGCCTGTGGGACGGAAGAGACCCAGTACTTC	CACGTEETQYF
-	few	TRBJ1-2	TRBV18	TGTGCCAGCTCACCACCGGACGGGGCAGGCGGCTACACCTTC	CASSPPDGAGGYTF
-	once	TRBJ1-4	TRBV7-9	TGTGCCAGCAGCTTTCTTCAACCAAGGGACGGAGATGAAAAACTGTTTTTT	CASSFLQPRDGDEKLFF
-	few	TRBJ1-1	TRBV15	TGTGCCACCAGCAGAGAAGGGTATACTGAAGCTTTCTTT	CATSREGYTEAFF
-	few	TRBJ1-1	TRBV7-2	TGTGCCAGCAGCTTATCGTTCAGGGTGGAGTACACTGAAGCTTTCTTT	CASSLSFRVEYTEAFF